This T cell receptor beta chain was obtained from a study of CD8+CD57+ T cells in acquired aplastic anemia. The study's findings and limits: No significant difference in CD8+ Simpson's diversity was found between patients and controls. Patients had fewer than 35 CD8+ CDR3 sequences in common with controls (the shared set).

This clonotype was seen at least ten times. Its antigen is still unknown. Genomic DNA provided the template from which TCR beta VDJ and CDR3 profiles were obtained. TCRdb re-derived calls from the reads in MiXCR, one entry per CDR3 protein. The sample includes 200,000 or so distinct CDR3 sequences, about 62% of them seen just once. Patients chosen for sequencing had CD8+CD57+ cells that had expanded, as shown by flow cytometry. The ends were cut back, 4 bases at V and 3 bases at J, with 13 bases in the middle. This CDR3 contains 14 residues. The specimen sequenced was sorted CD4+, CD8+, or CD8+CD57+ T cells (not recorded which) from PBMCs. The J gene is TRBJ2-7, the V gene TRBV12-3 or TRBV12-4; a weak D match, TRBD1 (5 bases). This TCR derives from a human donor with aplastic anemia. CDR3 sequence: CASSYQLDSYEQYF. The CDR3 nucleotides read TGTGCCAGCAGTTACCAACTCGACAGCTACGAGCAGTACTTC.